This T cell receptor beta chain derives from a study of blood T cell repertoires in COVID-19. Overall study context: The samples span acute and convalescent COVID-19 from the United States, Italy and Spain.

Using immunoSEQ multiplex PCR, the repertoire was profiled, and TCRdb retains in-frame clones only, with some absent. Of 150,000 to 200,000 clones in the sample, more than 75% were seen once. This clone has only a few counts. Germline CDR1 reads LGHDT; CDR2 reads YNNKEL (reference sequence). Deletions cut 2 bases from V and 5 bases from J, with 15 bases between. The CDR3 has 15 residues. The TCR comes from a woman in her 50s with acute COVID-19. This chain connects TRBV3-1 (or the pseudogene TRBV3-2) to TRBJ1-2; maybe TRBD1 (6 bases). The sample taken for sequencing was PBMCs or T cells enriched from blood (not recorded which). This chain's CDR3 is CASSQPGHAAYGYTF. The CDR3 DNA follows: TGTGCCAGCAGCCAACCGGGACATGCGGCGTATGGCTACACCTTC.